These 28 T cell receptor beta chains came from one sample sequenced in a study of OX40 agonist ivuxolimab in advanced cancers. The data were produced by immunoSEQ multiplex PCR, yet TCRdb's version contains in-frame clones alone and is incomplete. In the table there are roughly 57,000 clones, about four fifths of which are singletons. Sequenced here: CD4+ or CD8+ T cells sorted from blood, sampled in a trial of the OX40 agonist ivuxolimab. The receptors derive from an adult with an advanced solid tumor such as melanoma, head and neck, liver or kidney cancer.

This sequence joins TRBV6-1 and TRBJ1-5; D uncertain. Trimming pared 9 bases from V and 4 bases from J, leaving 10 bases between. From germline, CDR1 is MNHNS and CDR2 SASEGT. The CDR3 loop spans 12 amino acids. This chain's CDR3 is CASVKENQPQHF. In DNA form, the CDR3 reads TGTGCCAGTGTAAAGGAGAATCAGCCCCAGCATTTT.

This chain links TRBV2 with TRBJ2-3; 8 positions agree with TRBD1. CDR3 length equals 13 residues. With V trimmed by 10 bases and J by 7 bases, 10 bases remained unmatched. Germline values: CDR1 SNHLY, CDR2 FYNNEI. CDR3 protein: CATNDRGLNTQYF. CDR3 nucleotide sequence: TGTGCCACCAACGACAGGGGTTTGAATACGCAGTATTTT.

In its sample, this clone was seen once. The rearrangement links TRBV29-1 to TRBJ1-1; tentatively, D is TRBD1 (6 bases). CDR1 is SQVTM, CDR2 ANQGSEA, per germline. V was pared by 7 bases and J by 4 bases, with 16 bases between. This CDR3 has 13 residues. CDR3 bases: TGCAGCGCCTGGACAGCTCGGGGCACTGAAGCTTTCTTT. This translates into CSAWTARGTEAFF. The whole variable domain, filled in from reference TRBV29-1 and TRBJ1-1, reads SAVISQKPSRDICQRGTSLTIQCQVDSQVTMMFWYRQQPGQSLTLIATANQGSEATYESGFVIDKFPISRPNLTFSTLTVSNMSPEDSSIYLCSAWTARGTEAFFGQGTRLTVV.

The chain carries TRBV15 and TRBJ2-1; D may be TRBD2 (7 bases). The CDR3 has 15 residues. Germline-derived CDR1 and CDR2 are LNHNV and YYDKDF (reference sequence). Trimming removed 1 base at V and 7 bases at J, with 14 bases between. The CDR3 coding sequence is TGTGCCACCAGCAGAGGGGGGGGCTCCTTGAATGAGCAGTTCTTC. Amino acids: CATSRGGGSLNEQFF.

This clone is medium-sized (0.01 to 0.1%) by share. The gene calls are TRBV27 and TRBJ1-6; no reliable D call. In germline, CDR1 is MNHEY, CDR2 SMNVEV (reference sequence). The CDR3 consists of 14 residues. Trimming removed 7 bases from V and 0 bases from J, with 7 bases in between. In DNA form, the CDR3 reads TGTGCCAGCAAGTTTAGCTCCTATAATTCACCCCTCCACTTT. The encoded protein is CASKFSSYNSPLHF.

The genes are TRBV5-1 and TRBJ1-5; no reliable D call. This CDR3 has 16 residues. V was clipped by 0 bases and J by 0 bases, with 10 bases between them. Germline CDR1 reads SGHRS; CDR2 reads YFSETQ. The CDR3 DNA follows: TGCGCCAGCAGCTTGGACGGTTATAATAGCAATCAGCCCCAGCATTTT. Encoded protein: CASSLDGYNSNQPQHF.

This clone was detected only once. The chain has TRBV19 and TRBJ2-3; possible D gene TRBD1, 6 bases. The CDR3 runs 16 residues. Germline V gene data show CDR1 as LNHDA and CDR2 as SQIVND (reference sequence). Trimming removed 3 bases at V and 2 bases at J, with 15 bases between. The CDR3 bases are TGTGCCAGTAGTATTGTCACAGGGAGTTCCACAGATACGCAGTATTTT. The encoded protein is CASSIVTGSSTDTQYF.

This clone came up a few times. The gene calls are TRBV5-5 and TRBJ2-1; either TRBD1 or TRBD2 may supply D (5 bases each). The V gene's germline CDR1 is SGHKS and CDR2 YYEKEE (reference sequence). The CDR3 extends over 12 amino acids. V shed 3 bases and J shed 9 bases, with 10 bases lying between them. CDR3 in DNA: TGTGCCAGCAGCTCCCCTGGGGGTGAGCAGTTCTTC. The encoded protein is CASSSPGGEQFF.

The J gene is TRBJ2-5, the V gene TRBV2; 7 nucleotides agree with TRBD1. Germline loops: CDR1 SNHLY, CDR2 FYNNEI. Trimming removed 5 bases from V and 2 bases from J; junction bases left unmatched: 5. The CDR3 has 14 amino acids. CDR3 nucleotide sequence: TGTGCCAGCAGTCGGGGACAGCTACAAGAGACCCAGTACTTC. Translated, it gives CASSRGQLQETQYF.

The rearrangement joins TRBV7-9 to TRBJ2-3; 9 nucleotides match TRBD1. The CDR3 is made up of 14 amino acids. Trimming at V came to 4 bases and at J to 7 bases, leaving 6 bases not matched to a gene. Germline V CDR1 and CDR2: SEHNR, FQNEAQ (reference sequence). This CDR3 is CASSSGQGINTQYF. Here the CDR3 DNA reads TGTGCCAGCAGCTCAGGACAGGGGATTAATACGCAGTATTTT.

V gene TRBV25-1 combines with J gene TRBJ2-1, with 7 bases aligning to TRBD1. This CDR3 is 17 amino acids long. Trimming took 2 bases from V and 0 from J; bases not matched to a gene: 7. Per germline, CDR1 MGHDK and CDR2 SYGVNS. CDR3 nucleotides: TGTGCCAGCAGTGAACAAGGGGGCCGGCGCTCCTACAATGAGCAGTTCTTC. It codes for CASSEQGGRRSYNEQFF.

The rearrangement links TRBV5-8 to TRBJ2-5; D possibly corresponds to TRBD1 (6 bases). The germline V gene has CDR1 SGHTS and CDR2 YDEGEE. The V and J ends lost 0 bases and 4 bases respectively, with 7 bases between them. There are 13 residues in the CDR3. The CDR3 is CASSLGTVETQYF. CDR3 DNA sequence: TGTGCCAGCAGCTTGGGGACAGTAGAGACCCAGTACTTC.

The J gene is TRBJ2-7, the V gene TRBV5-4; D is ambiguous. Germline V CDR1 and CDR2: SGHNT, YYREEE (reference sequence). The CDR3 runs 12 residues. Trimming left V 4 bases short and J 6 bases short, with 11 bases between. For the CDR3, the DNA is TGTGCCAGCAGCGGAGACATCGGCGAGCAGTACTTC. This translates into CASSGDIGEQYF.

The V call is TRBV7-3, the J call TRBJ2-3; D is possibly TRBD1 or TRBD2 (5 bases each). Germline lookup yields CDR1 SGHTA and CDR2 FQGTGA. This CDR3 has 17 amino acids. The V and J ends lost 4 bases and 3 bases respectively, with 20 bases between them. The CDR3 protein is CASSSPGWGSSTDTQYF. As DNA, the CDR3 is TGTGCCAGCAGCTCCCCGGGTTGGGGGAGTAGTACAGATACGCAGTATTTT.

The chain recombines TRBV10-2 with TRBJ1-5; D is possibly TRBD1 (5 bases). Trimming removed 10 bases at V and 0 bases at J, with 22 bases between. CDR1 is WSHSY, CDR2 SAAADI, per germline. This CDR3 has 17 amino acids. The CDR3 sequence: CATLDRGGGYSNQPQHF. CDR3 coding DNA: TGCGCCACCCTAGATCGGGGCGGGGGTTATAGCAATCAGCCCCAGCATTTT.

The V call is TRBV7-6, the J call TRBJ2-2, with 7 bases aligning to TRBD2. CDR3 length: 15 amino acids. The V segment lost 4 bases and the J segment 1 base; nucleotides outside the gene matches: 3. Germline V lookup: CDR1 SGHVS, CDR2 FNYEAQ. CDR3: CASSSSSGNTGELFF. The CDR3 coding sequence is TGTGCCAGCAGCTCGTCTAGCGGGAACACCGGGGAGCTGTTTTTT.

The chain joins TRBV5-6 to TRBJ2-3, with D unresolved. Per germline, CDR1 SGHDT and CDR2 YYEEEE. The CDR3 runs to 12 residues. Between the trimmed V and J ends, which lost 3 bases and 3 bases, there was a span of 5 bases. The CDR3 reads CASSSGTDTQYF. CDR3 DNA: TGTGCCAGCAGCTCCGGAACAGATACGCAGTATTTT.

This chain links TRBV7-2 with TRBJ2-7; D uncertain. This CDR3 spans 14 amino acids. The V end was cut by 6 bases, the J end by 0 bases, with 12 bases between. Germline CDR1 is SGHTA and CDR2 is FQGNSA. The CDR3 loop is CASRRTASSYEQYF. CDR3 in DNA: TGTGCCAGCAGACGTACCGCGAGCTCCTACGAGCAGTACTTC.

The CDR3 bases are TGTGCCAGCAGTTATTCATCTAGTAACCGGCAGTACTTC. Translated, it gives CASSYSSSNRQYF. The chain has TRBV2 and TRBJ2-7; unclear D gene. CDR3 length: 13 amino acids. Germline loops: CDR1 SNHLY, CDR2 FYNNEI. Trimming removed 5 bases from V and 9 bases from J, with 17 bases in between.

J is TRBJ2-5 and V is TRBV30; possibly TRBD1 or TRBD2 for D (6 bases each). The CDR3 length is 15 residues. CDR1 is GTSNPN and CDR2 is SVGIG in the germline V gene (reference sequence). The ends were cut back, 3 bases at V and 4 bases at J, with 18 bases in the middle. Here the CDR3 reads CAWRSRLGGGETQYF. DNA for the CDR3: TGTGCCTGGAGGTCCCGACTCGGAGGGGGAGAGACCCAGTACTTC.

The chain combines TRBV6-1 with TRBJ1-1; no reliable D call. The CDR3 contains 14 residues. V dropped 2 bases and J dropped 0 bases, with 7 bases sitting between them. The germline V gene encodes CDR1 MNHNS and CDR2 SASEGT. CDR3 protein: CASSEQPMNTEAFF. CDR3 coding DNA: TGTGCCAGCAGTGAACAGCCCATGAACACTGAAGCTTTCTTT.

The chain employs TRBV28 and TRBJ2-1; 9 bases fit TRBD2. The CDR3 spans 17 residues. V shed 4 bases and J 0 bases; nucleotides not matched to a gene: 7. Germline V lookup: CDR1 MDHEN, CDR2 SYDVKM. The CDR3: CASSSSTSGNSYNEQFF. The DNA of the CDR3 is TGTGCCAGCAGTTCGTCGACTAGCGGTAACTCCTACAATGAGCAGTTCTTC.

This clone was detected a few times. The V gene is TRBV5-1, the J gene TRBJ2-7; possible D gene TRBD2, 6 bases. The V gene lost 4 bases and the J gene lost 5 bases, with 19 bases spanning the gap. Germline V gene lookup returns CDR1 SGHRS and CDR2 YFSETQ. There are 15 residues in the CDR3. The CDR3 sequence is CASSPVGGAVNEQYF. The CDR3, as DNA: TGCGCCAGCAGCCCCGTGGGGGGAGCGGTCAACGAGCAGTACTTC.

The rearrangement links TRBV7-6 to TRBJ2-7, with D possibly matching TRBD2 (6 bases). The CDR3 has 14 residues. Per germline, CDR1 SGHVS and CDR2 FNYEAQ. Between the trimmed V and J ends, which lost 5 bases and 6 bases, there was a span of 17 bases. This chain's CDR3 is CASSRGGTEGEQYF. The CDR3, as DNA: TGTGCCAGCAGCCGTGGCGGGACCGAGGGCGAGCAGTACTTC.

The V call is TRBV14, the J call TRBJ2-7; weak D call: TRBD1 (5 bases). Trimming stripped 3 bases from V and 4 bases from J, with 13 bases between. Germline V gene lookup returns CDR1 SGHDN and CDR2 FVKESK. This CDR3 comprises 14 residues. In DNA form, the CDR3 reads TGTGCCAGCAGCCAGGCACAGGATTTATACGAGCAGTACTTC. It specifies CASSQAQDLYEQYF.

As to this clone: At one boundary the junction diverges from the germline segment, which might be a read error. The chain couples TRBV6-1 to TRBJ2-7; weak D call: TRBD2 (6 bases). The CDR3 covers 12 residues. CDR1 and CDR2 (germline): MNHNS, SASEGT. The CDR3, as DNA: TGTGCCAGCAGTGCCGGGAGTCCGAGCTGGCCTTTC. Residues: CASSAGSPSWPF.

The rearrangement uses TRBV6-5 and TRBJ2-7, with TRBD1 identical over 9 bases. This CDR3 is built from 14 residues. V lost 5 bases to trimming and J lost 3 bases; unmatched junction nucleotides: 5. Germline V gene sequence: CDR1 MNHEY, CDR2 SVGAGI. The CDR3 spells CASSGTGYSYEQYF. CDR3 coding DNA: TGTGCCAGCAGTGGGACAGGGTATAGCTACGAGCAGTACTTC.

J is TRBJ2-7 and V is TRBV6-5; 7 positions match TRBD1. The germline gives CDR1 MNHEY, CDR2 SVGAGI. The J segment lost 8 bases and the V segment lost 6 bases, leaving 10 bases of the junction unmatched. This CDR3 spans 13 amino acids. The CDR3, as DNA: TGTGCCAGCAGCCTACAGGGGTCCGGACAGCAGTACTTC. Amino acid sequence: CASSLQGSGQQYF.